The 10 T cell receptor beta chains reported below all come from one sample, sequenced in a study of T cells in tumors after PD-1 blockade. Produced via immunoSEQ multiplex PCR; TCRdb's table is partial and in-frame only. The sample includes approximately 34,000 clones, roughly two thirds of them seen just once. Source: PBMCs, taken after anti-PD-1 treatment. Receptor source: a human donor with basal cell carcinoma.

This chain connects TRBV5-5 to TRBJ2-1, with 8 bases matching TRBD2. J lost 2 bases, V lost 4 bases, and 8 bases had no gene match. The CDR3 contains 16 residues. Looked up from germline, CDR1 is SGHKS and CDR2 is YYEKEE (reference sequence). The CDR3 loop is CASSPSSGGTYNEQFF. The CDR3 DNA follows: TGTGCCAGCAGCCCGTCGAGCGGGGGCACCTACAATGAGCAGTTCTTC.

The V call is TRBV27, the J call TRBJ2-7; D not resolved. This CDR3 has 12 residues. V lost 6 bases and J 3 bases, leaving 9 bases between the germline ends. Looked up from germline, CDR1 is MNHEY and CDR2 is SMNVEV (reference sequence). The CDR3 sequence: CASRDGHYEQYF. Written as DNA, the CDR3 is TGTGCCAGCAGGGACGGCCACTACGAGCAGTACTTC.

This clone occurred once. DNA for the CDR3: TGTGCCAGTAGTACGCAGGGCATGAACACTGAAGCTTTCTTT. Translation: CASSTQGMNTEAFF. The V and J genes are TRBV19 and TRBJ1-1; tentative D call: TRBD1 (5 bases). This CDR3 has 14 residues. Germline V gives CDR1 LNHDA, CDR2 SQIVND (reference sequence). V was trimmed by 4 bases and J by 0 bases, leaving 9 bases between them.

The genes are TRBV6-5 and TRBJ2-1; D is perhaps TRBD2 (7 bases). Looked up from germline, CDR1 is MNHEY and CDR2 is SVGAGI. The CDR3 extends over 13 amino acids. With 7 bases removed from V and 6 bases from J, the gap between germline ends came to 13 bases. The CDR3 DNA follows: TGTGCCAGCACCGAGGGAGGGGGCAATGAGCAGTTCTTC. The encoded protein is CASTEGGGNEQFF.

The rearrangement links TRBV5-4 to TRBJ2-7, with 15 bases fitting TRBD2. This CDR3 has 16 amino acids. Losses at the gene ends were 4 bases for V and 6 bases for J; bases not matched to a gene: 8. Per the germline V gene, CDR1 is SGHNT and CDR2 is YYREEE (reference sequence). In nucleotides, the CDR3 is TGTGCCAGCAGCCCCAGGACTAGCGGGAGGGCCAGCGAGCAGTACTTC. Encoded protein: CASSPRTSGRASEQYF. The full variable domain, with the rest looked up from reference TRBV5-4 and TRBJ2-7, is ETGVTQSPTHLIKTRGQQVTLRCSSQSGHNTVSWYQQALGQGPQFIFQYYREEENGRGNFPPRFSGLQFPNYSSELNVNALELDDSALYLCASSPRTSGRASEQYFGPGTRLTVT.

CDR3 sequence (DNA): TGTGCCAGCAGCGCGACAGGGACCAATGGCTACACCTTC. Protein product: CASSATGTNGYTF. The chain couples TRBV5-6 to TRBJ1-2; TRBD1 matches 7 bases. Looked up from germline, CDR1 is SGHDT and CDR2 is YYEEEE. V was pared by 4 bases and J by 6 bases, with 6 bases of the junction left unmatched. This CDR3 region has 13 residues.

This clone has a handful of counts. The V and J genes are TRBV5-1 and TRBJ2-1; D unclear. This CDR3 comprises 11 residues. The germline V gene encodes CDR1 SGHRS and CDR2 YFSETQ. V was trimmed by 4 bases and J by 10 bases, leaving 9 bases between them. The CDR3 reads CASSMKTEQFF. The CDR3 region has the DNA TGCGCCAGCAGCATGAAGACAGAGCAGTTCTTC.

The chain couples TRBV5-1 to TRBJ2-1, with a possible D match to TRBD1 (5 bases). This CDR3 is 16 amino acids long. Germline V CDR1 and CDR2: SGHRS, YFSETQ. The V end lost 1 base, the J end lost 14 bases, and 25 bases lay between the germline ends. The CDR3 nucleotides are TGCGCCAGCAGCTTGACCACGACACTCCAGGGAAGGTTTGAGTTCTTC. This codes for CASSLTTTLQGRFEFF.

The chain's CDR3 is CASTNPRVGGVRETQYF. In nucleotides, the CDR3 is TGTGCCAGCACCAACCCTCGGGTGGGGGGAGTGCGAGAGACCCAGTACTTC. The chain combines TRBV28 with TRBJ2-5; tentative D call: TRBD2 (6 bases). The CDR3 is 17 residues long. Per the germline V gene, CDR1 is MDHEN and CDR2 is SYDVKM. V was cut by 7 bases and J by 4 bases, with 25 bases left in between.

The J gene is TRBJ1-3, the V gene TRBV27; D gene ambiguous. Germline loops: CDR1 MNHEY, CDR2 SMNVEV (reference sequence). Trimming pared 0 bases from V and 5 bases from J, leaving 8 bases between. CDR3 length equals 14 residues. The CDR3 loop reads CASSLSHNRNTIYF. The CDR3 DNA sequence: TGTGCCAGCAGTTTATCCCACAATCGAAACACCATATATTTT.